Given below is one TCR beta chain in context. This CDR3 is built from 16 residues. Deletions cut 3 bases from V and 1 base from J, with 15 bases between. CDR1 is MNHNS, CDR2 SASEGT, per germline. The table came from immunoSEQ multiplex PCR; TCRdb's copy has only in-frame clones and leaves some out. The sample holds around 130,000 clones; about 81% are singletons and the top ten take 2.5% to 4%. The time point is: pretreatment peripheral blood. This sample stems from a study of PD-L1 blockade in urothelial cancer. This TCR was recovered from a man aged 50 to 59 with urothelial cancer. V usage is TRBV6-1 and J usage is TRBJ1-1; D is perhaps TRBD1 (6 bases). Sequencing used PBMCs, obtained around atezolizumab (anti-PD-L1) treatment. The DNA of the CDR3 is TGTGCCAGCAGTGATCTTGTTGGACAGACGAACACTGAAGCTTTCTTT. This sequence encodes CASSDLVGQTNTEAFF.